This TCR beta chain was sequenced during a study of T-cell reconstitution after alpha-beta-depleted transplantation in children. The table lists this clonotype with a few counts. This CDR3 has 18 amino acids. V was pared by 0 bases and J by 4 bases, with 9 bases of the junction left unmatched. Library preparation (for TCRbeta) was performed with unique molecular identifiers. From the PCR reads, TCRdb called clonotypes with MiXCR, one entry per CDR3 protein. The table includes 500,000 or so distinct CDR3 sequences, 32% detected once. The sequences come from PBMCs from the stem cell graft donor, collected from the stem cell graft. V is TRBV23-1 and J is TRBJ2-6, with 7 bases identical to TRBD1. TRBV23-1 carries the ORF label, with uncertain function. The TCR was taken from a human donor who donated a stem cell graft to a child with aplastic anemia. This CDR3 is CASSQSDRETAGANVLTF. CDR3 in DNA: TGCGCCAGCAGTCAATCAGACAGGGAGACGGCAGGGGCCAACGTCCTGACTTTC.